The 22 T cell receptor beta chains presented below share a single source sample, sequenced in a study of CD8 T cells in Susac syndrome. Random hexamers were used to reverse transcribe an amount of roughly 0.5 to 1 ug RNA. One entry per CDR3 protein, called by TCRdb with MiXCR from the immunoSEQ multiplex PCR reads. The sample lists some 180,000 distinct CDR3 sequences, roughly 94% occurring once. Sequenced material: CD4+ T cells from PBMCs. The receptor set was obtained from a human donor with Susac syndrome.

The CDR3 region has the DNA TGTGCCAGCAGTTTGAGGGGCGGGGGGACTGAAGCTTTCTTT. It is translated as CASSLRGGGTEAFF. V and J are TRBV12-3 or TRBV12-4 and TRBJ1-1; maybe TRBD1 (5 bases). This CDR3 region has 14 residues. V was shortened by 3 bases and J by 5 bases, with 13 bases between the two germline ends.

This clonotype was seen a single time. The chain couples TRBV14 to TRBJ1-1; D gene uncertain. Germline V gene lookup returns CDR1 SGHDN and CDR2 FVKESK. The CDR3 covers 16 residues. Between the trimmed V and J ends, which lost 3 bases and 1 base, there was a span of 15 bases. This CDR3 reads CASSHHRGGSNTEAFF. CDR3 coding DNA: TGTGCCAGCAGCCACCACCGCGGAGGCTCGAACACTGAAGCTTTCTTT.

The J gene is TRBJ2-3, the V gene TRBV5-1; TRBD2 is a possible D gene (5 bases). This CDR3 has 16 amino acids. V lost 0 bases, J lost 2 bases, and 13 bases lay in between. Germline CDR1 reads SGHRS; CDR2 reads YFSETQ. DNA for the CDR3: TGCGCCAGCAGCTTGGCCCTAGCAGGCCACACAGATACGCAGTATTTT. Encoded protein: CASSLALAGHTDTQYF. Using reference TRBV5-1 and TRBJ2-3 for the parts outside the CDR3, the full variable domain is KAGVTQTPRYLIKTRGQQVTLSCSPISGHRSVSWYQQTPGQGLQFLFEYFSETQRNKGNFPGRFSGRQFSNSRSEMNVSTLELGDSALYLCASSLALAGHTDTQYFGPGTRLTVL.

V usage is TRBV5-1 and J usage is TRBJ2-1, with D unresolved. This CDR3 is built from 13 residues. The germline V gene encodes CDR1 SGHRS and CDR2 YFSETQ. V was trimmed by 0 bases and J by 7 bases, leaving 8 bases between them. CDR3 nucleotides: TGCGCCAGCAGCTTGGCCGTTGCAAATGAGCAGTTCTTC. This translates into CASSLAVANEQFF.

The chain has TRBV5-1 and TRBJ1-2; 7 bases agree with TRBD1. CDR1 and CDR2 (germline): SGHRS, YFSETQ. V gave up 0 bases and J gave up 4 bases; unmatched junction bases: 6. The CDR3 totals 15 residues. CDR3 residues: CASSLGTQGTYGYTF. The CDR3 coding sequence is TGCGCCAGCAGCTTGGGGACACAGGGGACCTATGGCTACACCTTC.

This clonotype was found once. V usage is TRBV5-4 and J usage is TRBJ1-2, with 7 bases lining up with TRBD1. Germline CDR1 is SGHNT and CDR2 is YYREEE (reference sequence). V lost 4 bases to trimming and J lost 7 bases; unmatched junction nucleotides: 7. The CDR3 covers 13 residues. CDR3 sequence: CASSIDRVGGYTF. Written as DNA, the CDR3 is TGTGCCAGCAGCATAGACAGGGTTGGTGGCTACACCTTC.

The V call is TRBV11-2, the J call TRBJ2-7, with D hard to call. CDR1 is SGHAT and CDR2 is FQNNGV in the germline V gene. Trimming removed 5 bases at V and 4 bases at J, with 18 bases between. The CDR3 has 15 residues. The CDR3 is CASSGRKTLSYEQYF. CDR3 bases: TGTGCCAGCAGCGGAAGAAAGACACTCTCTTACGAGCAGTACTTC. The complete variable domain, with remaining parts taken from reference TRBV11-2 and TRBJ2-7, reads EAGVAQSPRYKIIEKRQSVAFWCNPISGHATLYWYQQILGQGPKLLIQFQNNGVVDDSQLPKDRFSAERLKGVDSTLKIQPAKLEDSAVYLCASSGRKTLSYEQYFGPGTRLTVT.

The chain recombines TRBV3-1 with TRBJ2-7, with D maybe TRBD1 (6 bases). This CDR3 contains 14 residues. Germline V gene data show CDR1 as LGHDT and CDR2 as YNNKEL (reference sequence). V was pared by 5 bases and J by 0 bases, with 11 bases between. The CDR3 here is CASSVDRASYEQYF. The DNA for the CDR3 is TGTGCCAGCAGCGTGGACAGAGCCTCCTACGAGCAGTACTTC.

The chain uses TRBV7-9 and TRBJ1-1; D is undetermined. The CDR3 runs 13 residues. Trimming took 5 bases from V and 0 from J, leaving 7 bases between them. Germline-derived CDR1 and CDR2 are SEHNR and FQNEAQ (reference sequence). The CDR3 sequence is CASSPNMNTEAFF. CDR3 in DNA: TGTGCCAGCAGCCCAAACATGAACACTGAAGCTTTCTTT.

V and J are TRBV5-4 and TRBJ2-3; 11 nucleotides align to TRBD2. CDR1 and CDR2 (germline): SGHNT, YYREEE (reference sequence). This CDR3 has 16 residues. J lost 5 bases, V lost 0 bases, and 5 bases had no gene match. The CDR3 DNA sequence: TGTGCCAGCAGCTTGGTACTAGCGGGAGTTCAAGATACGCAGTATTTT. Its protein is CASSLVLAGVQDTQYF.

The rearrangement joins TRBV30 to TRBJ1-1; D gene unclear. Germline loops: CDR1 GTSNPN, CDR2 SVGIG (reference sequence). The germline V and J ends were trimmed by 8 bases and 1 base, with 17 bases remaining between them. This CDR3 comprises 14 residues. The CDR3 protein is CALIAFPQNTEAFF. The DNA of the CDR3 is TGTGCCCTGATTGCGTTCCCGCAGAACACTGAAGCTTTCTTT.

The chain employs TRBV5-6 and TRBJ1-3; no definite D call. The germline V gene encodes CDR1 SGHDT and CDR2 YYEEEE. Trimming removed 4 bases at V and 0 bases at J, with 5 bases between. This CDR3 is built from 13 residues. The CDR3 region is CASSQDSGNTIYF. DNA for the CDR3: TGTGCCAGCAGCCAGGACTCTGGAAACACCATATATTTT.

The chain is built from TRBV12-3 or TRBV12-4 and TRBJ2-7; 8 bases are a match to TRBD1. The CDR3 has 15 amino acids. V lost 1 base and J lost 2; bases outside the gene matches: 4. CDR3 sequence: CASSLGRGPPYEQYF. The CDR3 nucleotides are TGTGCCAGCAGTTTAGGCAGGGGGCCCCCCTACGAGCAGTACTTC.

The chain carries TRBV19 and TRBJ2-7; D is possibly TRBD2 (5 bases). CDR3 length: 14 amino acids. Germline-derived CDR1 and CDR2 are LNHDA and SQIVND (reference sequence). The V and J ends lost 3 bases and 3 bases respectively, with 12 bases between them. The CDR3 DNA reads as TGTGCCAGTAGTATCGCCCGGGGAAACTACGAGCAGTACTTC. This encodes CASSIARGNYEQYF. The whole variable domain, remainder taken from reference TRBV19 and TRBJ2-7, is DGGITQSPKYLFRKEGQNVTLSCEQNLNHDAMYWYRQDPGQGLRLIYYSQIVNDFQKGDIAEGYSVSREKKESFPLTVTSAQKNPTAFYLCASSIARGNYEQYFGPGTRLTVT.

V gene TRBV20-1 combines with J gene TRBJ2-3, with a tentative D call TRBD1 (5 bases). This CDR3 has 14 residues. V was clipped by 0 bases and J by 4 bases, with 11 bases between them. Germline CDR1 and CDR2: DFQATT and SNEGSKA (reference sequence). CDR3 residues: CSARDGATADTQYF. The CDR3 DNA reads TGCAGTGCTAGAGATGGGGCAACGGCAGATACGCAGTATTTT.

This chain joins TRBV5-1 and TRBJ2-5; D gene uncertain. V lost 3 bases and J lost 5, with 11 bases in between. The CDR3 sequence is 13 residues long. Germline V gene lookup returns CDR1 SGHRS and CDR2 YFSETQ. Here the CDR3 reads CASSSQRRETQYF. The CDR3 nucleotides are TGCGCCAGCAGCTCCCAGCGAAGGGAGACCCAGTACTTC.

The CDR3 nucleotides are TGTGCCAGCAGTTTGCTCACAGATACGCAGTATTTT. Amino acid sequence: CASSLLTDTQYF. The chain uses TRBV12-3 or TRBV12-4 and TRBJ2-3; D call uncertain. V dropped 3 bases and J dropped 2 bases, with 3 bases sitting between them. This CDR3 has 12 residues.

The CDR3 is CASSLGGVEPLHF. Written as DNA, the CDR3 is TGCGCCAGCAGCTTAGGAGGTGTGGAGCCCCTCCACTTT. J is TRBJ1-6 and V is TRBV5-1; no firm D call. Trimming took off 2 bases at V and 13 bases at J, with 13 bases between the two ends. Germline CDR1 and CDR2: SGHRS and YFSETQ. The CDR3 runs to 13 residues.

The chain joins TRBV3-1 to TRBJ2-4; D is unclear. The CDR3 sequence is 16 residues long. Per germline, CDR1 LGHDT and CDR2 YNNKEL (reference sequence). V shed 2 bases and J shed 9 bases, with 20 bases lying between them. The CDR3 loop is CASSQRPWVRGGIQYF. Here the CDR3 DNA reads TGTGCCAGCAGCCAACGACCCTGGGTACGCGGCGGCATTCAGTACTTC.

The CDR3, as DNA: TGTGCCAGCAGCCATGCACAGGGTCGGACTGAAGCTTTCTTT. The encoded protein is CASSHAQGRTEAFF. V usage is TRBV3-1 and J usage is TRBJ1-1, with D maybe TRBD1 (6 bases). Germline V gene data show CDR1 as LGHDT and CDR2 as YNNKEL (reference sequence). The CDR3 is 14 residues long. V shed 3 bases and J shed 5 bases, with 13 bases lying between them.

The rearrangement joins TRBV27 to TRBJ2-7, with no clear D. V was trimmed by 6 bases and J by 3 bases, leaving 6 bases between them. There are 11 residues in the CDR3. Germline V CDR1 and CDR2: MNHEY, SMNVEV (reference sequence). The CDR3 coding sequence is TGTGCCAGCAGAGCCTACTACGAGCAGTACTTC. Translated: CASRAYYEQYF.

Here the CDR3 reads CSVVPGTGELFF. The CDR3 nucleotides read TGCAGCGTTGTACCCGGCACCGGGGAGCTGTTTTTT. This chain links TRBV29-1 with TRBJ2-2; D gene ambiguous. The CDR3 has 12 amino acids. V lost 4 bases and J lost 4, with 7 bases in between. Germline V gene sequence: CDR1 SQVTM, CDR2 ANQGSEA.